This T cell receptor beta chain derives from a study of T cell repertoires in cytomegalovirus infection. The wider study: Both a matching HLA type and CMV infection were indicated by public TCR beta signatures.

The germline V gene has CDR1 SGDLS and CDR2 YYNGEE. The V segment lost 3 bases and the J segment 2 bases; nucleotides outside the gene matches: 5. This CDR3 contains 17 residues. This clonotype was seen a few times. No antigen is known for it. Study observations and caveats: CMV-specific TCR beta clonotypes restricted by HLA-C dominated the ex vivo response.

TCRdb fed the reads into MiXCR, producing one record per CDR3 protein. The data contain under 200,000 distinct CDR3 sequences, about 20% of them singletons. The sample in question was CD8+ T cells from cultured PBMCs, obtained from culture after CMV antigen stimulation. The TCR comes from a human donor in good health (CMV status not recorded). Some clones in this sample may be carry-over from other donors' samples. The rearrangement uses TRBV9 and TRBJ2-6; 10 bases map to TRBD1. The CDR3 reads CASSGIDRGPGANVLTF. CDR3 in DNA: TGTGCCAGCAGCGGAATAGACAGGGGGCCTGGGGCCAACGTCCTGACTTTC.